Sequencing of this T cell receptor (beta chain) was carried out in a study of Ad26.COV2.S vaccination and SARS-CoV-2 variants. As regards this clone: Its antigen is currently unknown.

The protocol was immunoSEQ multiplex PCR, while the TCRdb copy is restricted to in-frame clones and leaves out a portion. Among a few hundred thousand clones, roughly 90% were seen once, and the ten largest hold approximately 4%. Treatment of the sample: some 20 received Ad26.COV2.S at low or high dose, single or two shots; about 5 received placebo; per-sample allocation not given. Collection of the samples took place on day 63 after the first injection of vaccine or placebo. Built on an Ad26 vector, the vaccine expressed Wuhan-strain SARS-CoV-2 spike. Trimming removed 3 bases from V and 5 bases from J, with 14 bases in between. The CDR3 is made up of 15 amino acids. Germline V gene lookup returns CDR1 SEHNR and CDR2 FQNEAQ (reference sequence). Overall study findings and caveats: From the TCR breadth and depth analyses, total T cell responses may have been underestimated.

This rearrangement joins TRBV7-9 to TRBJ2-1; D is ambiguous. The TCR sequence derives from a person between 18 and 65 years old who received the Ad26.COV2.S COVID-19 vaccine or a placebo. The sequencing here drew on peripheral blood, taken in a trial of Ad26.COV2.S vaccine versus placebo. CDR3 bases: TGTGCCAGCAGCTTCATTAGCCGAGAAAACAATGAGCAGTTCTTC. Encoded protein: CASSFISRENNEQFF.